This entry is about one TCR beta chain. Its antigen is not yet known. No base quality information exists; no much larger clone differs at one position. The donors were some 36 Caucasian individuals from Russia, aged 6 to 90 years, who were systemically healthy. About 10 milliliters of peripheral blood were collected from each donor into EDTA-treated Vacutainer tubes. PBMCs were isolated by Ficoll-Paque density-gradient centrifugation, with at least 6.5 million obtained per sample. Trizol reagent was used to extract total RNA from PBMCs, with at least 6 micrograms per sample. For every donor, an aliquot of PBMCs went through flow cytometry to measure the percentages of naive CD45RAhigh/CD27high T cells. This specimen comes from a study of blood T cells in healthy people across ages (dated by TCRdb to the mid-2010s). Background on the whole study: Template switching captured roughly one uniquely barcoded TCR beta cDNA molecule per two T cells in model experiments. Donors were grouped into four age groups: young (average roughly 15 years), middle-aged (over 35), aged (roughly 62) and long-lived (just over 80). The study analyzed two additional independent replicas of 1 million unique cDNA reads from the same blood draw for two donors, one aged 18 to 29 and one aged 80 or older. Using deep sequencing normalized with unique cDNA molecular identifiers, the study measured how TCR beta repertoire diversity changes with age.

Trimming removed 2 bases from V and 6 bases from J, leaving 10 bases between the germline ends. Spanning cysteine to phenylalanine, the CDR3 consists of 13 amino acids. Only the CDR3 portion is preserved as DNA: 39 bases, with reading frame beginning at the first base. Library prep was done by 5' RACE. TCRdb lists the instrument as Illumina HiSeq 2500. A second PCR of roughly 7 to 12 cycles was performed with a sample-barcoded 5' primer and a J-beta primer mix. A template-switch 5' adaptor carrying 12 random nucleotides introduced a unique molecular identifier onto each TCR beta cDNA molecule. Each sample yielded at least 2.5 million CDR3-containing paired-end reads. First-strand cDNA was synthesized from all RNA with the Mint cDNA synthesis kit, primed by a TRBC-specific oligonucleotide. After uracil-DNA glycosylase treatment, a first 18-cycle PCR used universal primers M1SS and BC2_uni_R on all cDNA. The paper's data handling went like this. Normalization of each sample was performed by random selection of 1 million high-quality reads, each carrying a distinct molecular identifier. Reads sharing molecular identifiers were discarded rather than binned into consensus sequences. MiTCR, run with a Q25 quality threshold and the strictest error-elimination algorithm, handled CDR3 identification, clonotype clustering and error correction. A nonparametric unseen species model with Euler transformation was used to estimate lower-bound total TCR beta diversity. TCRdb redid the processing of the public reads, applying fastp at Q25 and MiXCR, and retained in-frame beta chains. Rows merge per CDR3 protein into single entries with the most common DNA and genes. The V and J calls were not made by the authors but by TCRdb's processing. This sample holds under 1,100,000 distinct CDR3 sequences; about 25% were observed only once. The ten biggest clones cover about 0.72% of the sample.

Broad study findings and their caveats: Estimates of total diversity based on one million sequenced T cells were regarded as lower bounds and as underestimates. Compared with the aged group, more naive CD4+ T cells, fewer expanded clones and increased TCR diversity were shown by the long-lived group, suggesting age selection. A strong correlation was found between observed TCR beta diversity and the percentage of naive T cells measured by flow cytometry. Since profiling was done on bulk unsorted PBMCs, naive and antigen-experienced compartments could not be conclusively compared. Observed TCR beta diversity per million T cells fell roughly linearly with age, and a significant reduction was already apparent by age around 40. The CMV infection status of donors was not known, potentially confounding age-related changes in expanded clonotypes.

The sample was also reused in another study, on T cells of mothers and their children. The second paper further reports: Nine systemically healthy Caucasian individuals served as donors, namely three mothers together with their six children. cDNA synthesis used all of the extracted RNA, with around 1.6 ug of RNA in each 15 ul reaction. In the second PCR, the M1S primer introduced both the sample barcodes and 2-4 random nucleotides. More than 8 million TCR beta CDR3 reads were obtained from each mother, and about 3 million reads were obtained from each child. Thymic selection similarly shapes TCR recombination output in related and unrelated pairs, with minor effect from inherited differences. Related mother-child pairs always showed normalized repertoire overlap that was slightly higher than in unrelated mother-child pairs, though the difference was never significant. No persistent microchimeric T cell clones were found, with a detection sensitivity of 85 to 100 clones per million clonotypes. In the study, deep NGS was used to compare the TCR beta repertoires of mothers and children, and features distinguishing related mother-child pairs from unrelated individuals were sought. The mean age was about 40 +/- 4 years for the mothers and roughly 11 +/- 4 years for the children. After adapter ligation was performed with NEBNext reagents, the libraries were sequenced on an Illumina HiSeq 2000 with 100+100 nt paired-end reads. Mother and child libraries were prepared a month apart and sequenced in separate runs to prevent cross-contamination. Each donor had between roughly 450,000 and 2,300,000 distinct TCR beta clonotypes identified. Naive TCR beta clonotypes were estimated from low-frequency clonotypes matched to each donor's FACS-determined naive share, without sorting.

This receptor chain uses TRBV12-3 or TRBV12-4 and TRBJ1-2; the D gene remains uncertain. The clonotype comes from a girl aged 2 to 10 in good health. Sequenced sample: blood. The DNA sequence reads TGTGCCAGCAGTTTAACGGGGAACGATGGCTACACCTTC. It encodes CASSLTGNDGYTF.